This TCR beta chain was identified during a study of CD8 T cells in ankylosing spondylitis (dated by TCRdb to 2015 to 2018). Describing the broader study: To find TCR variants linked to disease, the study profiled T cell receptor beta repertoires in ankylosing spondylitis patients and healthy donors. Peripheral blood was sampled, and synovial fluid was also collected from ankylosing spondylitis patients. The full study cohort was made up of about two dozen ankylosing spondylitis patients and 108 healthy donors.

Summary of the overall study and its limitations: The disease-linked clones showed a CD8+ phenotype and occurred at relatively low frequencies in peripheral blood. The disease-linked clones were reported as significantly enriched in matched synovial fluid samples from ankylosing spondylitis patients. Blood from ankylosing spondylitis patients appeared to be characterized by a TCR beta motif composed of 7 to 9 highly homologous amino acid variants. Some TCR beta motif variants had previously been reported in synovial fluid and blood of reactive arthritis patients, which suggested common disease-initiation mechanisms.

Ends trimmed: V by 2 bases, J by 2 bases; bases unmatched to a gene: 2. Per the germline V gene (reference sequence), DFQATT is the CDR1 and SNEGSKA is the CDR2. Reading from cysteine to phenylalanine, the CDR3 counts 15 amino acids. Only the CDR3 region is kept as DNA, spanning 45 bases read in frame from base 1. On this clonotype itself: Its antigen is not yet known. It has no much larger one-base neighbor in the sample; base qualities were not kept.

The instrument given in TCRdb is Illumina HiSeq 2500. Quantitative 5'-RACE with molecular barcodes was used to prepare TCR beta libraries. The original pipeline was this. A new computational method, built on a probabilistic model of VDJ rearrangement, was used to identify disease-linked TCR variants. The public reads were reanalyzed by TCRdb: fastp trimming at Q25, MiXCR alignment, in-frame beta chains only. Rows with a matching CDR3 protein are joined into one entry that keeps the most common DNA and genes. TCRdb, rather than the study authors, made the V and J calls. The sample has about 500,000 distinct CDR3 sequences on record, roughly 12% of them singletons. The ten largest clonotypes hold under 7.5% of the sample.

In this chain, TRBV20-1 is recombined with TRBJ2-1; TRBD1 matches 11 bases in the middle. Sequenced: blood, either unsorted or a sorted T cell fraction (not recorded which). The source of this sequence is a male donor with ankylosing spondylitis. The DNA reads as follows: TGCAGTGCTAGAAGGGACAGGGGGGCCTACAATGAGCAGTTCTTC. Translated, this is CSARRDRGAYNEQFF.